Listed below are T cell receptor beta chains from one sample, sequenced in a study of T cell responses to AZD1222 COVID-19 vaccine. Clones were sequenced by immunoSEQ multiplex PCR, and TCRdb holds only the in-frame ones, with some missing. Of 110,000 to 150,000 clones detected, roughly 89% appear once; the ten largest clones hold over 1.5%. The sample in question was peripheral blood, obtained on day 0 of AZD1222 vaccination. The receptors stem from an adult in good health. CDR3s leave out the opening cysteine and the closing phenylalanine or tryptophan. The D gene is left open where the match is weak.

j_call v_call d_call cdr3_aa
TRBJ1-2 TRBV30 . AWSVGQVYGYT
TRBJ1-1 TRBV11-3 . ASSLGPGETEAF
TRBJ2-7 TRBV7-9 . ASTKGGIRNEQY
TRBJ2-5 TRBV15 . ATSPGGRGETQY
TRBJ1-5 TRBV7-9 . ASSWGVRQPQH
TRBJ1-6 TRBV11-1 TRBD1 ASSRGQESGPLH
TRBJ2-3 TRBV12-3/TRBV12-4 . ASSSTDTQY
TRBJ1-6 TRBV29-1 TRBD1 SATIGTGGNSPLH
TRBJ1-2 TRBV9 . ASSAGGIFYGYT
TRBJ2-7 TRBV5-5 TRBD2 ASSGRTSGLGEQY
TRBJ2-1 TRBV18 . ASSPAGNEQF
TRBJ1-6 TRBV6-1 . ASGEVINSPLH
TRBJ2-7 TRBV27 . ASSLLGGSYEQY